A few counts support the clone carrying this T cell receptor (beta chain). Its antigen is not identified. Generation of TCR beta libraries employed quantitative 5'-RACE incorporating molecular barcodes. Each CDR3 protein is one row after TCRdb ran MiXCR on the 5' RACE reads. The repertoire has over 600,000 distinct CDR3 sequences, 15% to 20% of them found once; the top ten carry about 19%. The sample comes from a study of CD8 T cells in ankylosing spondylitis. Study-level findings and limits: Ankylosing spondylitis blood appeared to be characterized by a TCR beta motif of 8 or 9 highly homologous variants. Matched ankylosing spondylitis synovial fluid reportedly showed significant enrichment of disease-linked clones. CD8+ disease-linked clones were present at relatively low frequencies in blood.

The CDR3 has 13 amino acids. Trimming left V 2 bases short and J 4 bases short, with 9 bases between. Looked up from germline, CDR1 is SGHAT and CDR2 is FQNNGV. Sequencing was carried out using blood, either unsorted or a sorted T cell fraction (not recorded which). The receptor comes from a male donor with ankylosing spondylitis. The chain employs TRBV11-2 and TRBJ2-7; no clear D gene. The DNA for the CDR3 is TGTGCCAGCAGCTTATCTGGGTTTTACGAGCAGTACTTC. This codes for CASSLSGFYEQYF.